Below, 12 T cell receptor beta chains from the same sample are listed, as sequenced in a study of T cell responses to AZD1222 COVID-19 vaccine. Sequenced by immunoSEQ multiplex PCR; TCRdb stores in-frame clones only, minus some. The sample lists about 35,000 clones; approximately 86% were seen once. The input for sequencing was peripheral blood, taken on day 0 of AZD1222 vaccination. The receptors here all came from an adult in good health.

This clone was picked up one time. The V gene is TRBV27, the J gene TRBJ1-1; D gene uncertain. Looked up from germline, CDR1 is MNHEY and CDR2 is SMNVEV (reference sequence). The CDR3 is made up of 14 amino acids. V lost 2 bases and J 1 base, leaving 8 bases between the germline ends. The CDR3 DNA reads TGTGCCAGCAGTTTAGACGGATGGAACACTGAAGCTTTCTTT. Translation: CASSLDGWNTEAFF.

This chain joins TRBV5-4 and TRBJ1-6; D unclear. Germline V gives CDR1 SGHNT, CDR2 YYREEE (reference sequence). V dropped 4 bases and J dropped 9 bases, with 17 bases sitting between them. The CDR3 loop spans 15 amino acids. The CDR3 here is CASSEPRTRRSPLHF. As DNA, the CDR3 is TGTGCCAGCAGCGAACCAAGGACGCGGCGTTCACCCCTCCACTTT.

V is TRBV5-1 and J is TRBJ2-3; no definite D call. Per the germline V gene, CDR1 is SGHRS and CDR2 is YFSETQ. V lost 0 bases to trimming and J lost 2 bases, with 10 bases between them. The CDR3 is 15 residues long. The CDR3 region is CASSLAEDATDTQYF. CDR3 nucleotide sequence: TGCGCCAGCAGCTTGGCTGAGGACGCCACAGATACGCAGTATTTT.

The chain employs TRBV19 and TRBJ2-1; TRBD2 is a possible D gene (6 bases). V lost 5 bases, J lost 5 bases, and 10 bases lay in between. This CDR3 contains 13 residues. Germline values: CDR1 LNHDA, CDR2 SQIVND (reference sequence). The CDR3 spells CASSLGTDNEQFF. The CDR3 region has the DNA TGTGCCAGTAGTCTCGGGACTGACAATGAGCAGTTCTTC.

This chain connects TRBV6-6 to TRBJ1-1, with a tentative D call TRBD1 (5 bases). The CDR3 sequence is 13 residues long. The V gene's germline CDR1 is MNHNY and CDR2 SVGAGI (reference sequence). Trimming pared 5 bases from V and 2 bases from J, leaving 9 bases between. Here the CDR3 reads CASSTQGNTEAFF. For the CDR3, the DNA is TGTGCCAGCAGTACCCAGGGAAACACTGAAGCTTTCTTT.

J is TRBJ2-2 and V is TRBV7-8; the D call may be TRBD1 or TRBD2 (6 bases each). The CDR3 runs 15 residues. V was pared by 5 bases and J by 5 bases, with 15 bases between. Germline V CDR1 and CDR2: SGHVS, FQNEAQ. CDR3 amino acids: CASSPEGGPTGELFF. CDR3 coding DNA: TGTGCCAGCAGCCCAGAAGGGGGGCCGACCGGGGAGCTGTTTTTT.

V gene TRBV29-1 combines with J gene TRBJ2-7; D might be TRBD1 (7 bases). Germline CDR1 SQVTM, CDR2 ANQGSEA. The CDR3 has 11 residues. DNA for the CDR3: TGCACTGGCAGGGGGGCCTACGAGCAGTACTTC. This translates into CTGRGAYEQYF.

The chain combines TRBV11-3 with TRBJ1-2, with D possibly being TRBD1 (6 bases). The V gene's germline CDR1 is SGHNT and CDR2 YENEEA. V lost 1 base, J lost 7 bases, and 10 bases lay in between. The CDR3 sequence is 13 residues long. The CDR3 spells CASSLVGGSGYTF. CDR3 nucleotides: TGTGCCAGCAGCTTAGTTGGGGGCAGTGGCTACACCTTC.

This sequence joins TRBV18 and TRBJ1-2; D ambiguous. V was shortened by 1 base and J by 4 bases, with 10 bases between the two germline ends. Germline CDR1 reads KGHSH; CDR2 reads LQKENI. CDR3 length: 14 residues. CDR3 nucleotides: TGTGCCAGCTCACCACGGGAAGTCTCCTATGGCTACACCTTC. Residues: CASSPREVSYGYTF.

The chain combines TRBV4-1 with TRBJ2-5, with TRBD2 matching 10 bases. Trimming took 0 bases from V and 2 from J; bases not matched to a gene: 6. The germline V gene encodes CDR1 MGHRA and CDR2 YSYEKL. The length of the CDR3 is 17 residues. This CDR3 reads CASSQEGLAGVQETQYF. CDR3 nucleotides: TGCGCCAGCAGCCAAGAAGGCCTAGCGGGAGTTCAAGAGACCCAGTACTTC.

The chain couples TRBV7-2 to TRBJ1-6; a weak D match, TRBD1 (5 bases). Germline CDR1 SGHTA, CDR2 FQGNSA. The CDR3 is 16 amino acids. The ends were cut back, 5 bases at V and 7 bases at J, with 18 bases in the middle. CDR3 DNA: TGTGCCAGCAGCCCCCGTTGGGGGGATCCAAATTCACCCCTCCACTTT. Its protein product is CASSPRWGDPNSPLHF. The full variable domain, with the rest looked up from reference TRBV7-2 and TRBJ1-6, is GAGVSQSPSNKVTEKGKDVELRCDPISGHTALYWYRQSLGQGLEFLIYFQGNSAPDKSGLPSDRFSAERTGGSVSTLTIQRTQQEDSAVYLCASSPRWGDPNSPLHFGNGTRLTVT.

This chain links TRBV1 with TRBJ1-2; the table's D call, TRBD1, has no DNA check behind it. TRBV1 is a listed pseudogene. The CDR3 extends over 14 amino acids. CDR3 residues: CTSRKDRERRGYTF. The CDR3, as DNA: TGCACCAGCAGGAAGGACAGGGAGAGAAGGGGCTACACCTTC.